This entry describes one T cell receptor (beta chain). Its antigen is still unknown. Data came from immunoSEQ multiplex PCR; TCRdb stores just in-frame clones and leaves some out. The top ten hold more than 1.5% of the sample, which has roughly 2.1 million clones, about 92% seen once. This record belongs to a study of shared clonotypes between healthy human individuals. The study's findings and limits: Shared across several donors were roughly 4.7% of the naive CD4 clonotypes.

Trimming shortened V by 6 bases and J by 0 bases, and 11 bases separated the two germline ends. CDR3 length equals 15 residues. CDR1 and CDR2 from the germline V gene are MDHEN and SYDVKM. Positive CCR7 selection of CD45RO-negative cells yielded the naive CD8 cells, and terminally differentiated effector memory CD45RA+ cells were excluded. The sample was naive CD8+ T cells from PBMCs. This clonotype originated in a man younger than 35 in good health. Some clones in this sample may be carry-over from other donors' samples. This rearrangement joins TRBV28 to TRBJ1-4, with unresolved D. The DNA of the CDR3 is TGTGCCAGCAGACTTCGCGGGTCAACTAATGAAAAACTGTTTTTT. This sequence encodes CASRLRGSTNEKLFF.